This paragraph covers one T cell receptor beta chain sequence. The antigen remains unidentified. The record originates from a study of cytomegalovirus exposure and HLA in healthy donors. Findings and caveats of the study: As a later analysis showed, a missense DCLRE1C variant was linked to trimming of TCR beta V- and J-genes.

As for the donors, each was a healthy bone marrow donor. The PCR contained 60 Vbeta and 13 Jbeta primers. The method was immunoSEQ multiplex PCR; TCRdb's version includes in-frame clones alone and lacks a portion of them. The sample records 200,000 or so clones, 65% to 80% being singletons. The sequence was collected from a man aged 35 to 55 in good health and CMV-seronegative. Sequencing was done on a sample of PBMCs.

The CDR3 coding sequence is TGCGCCAGCAGCCGAGGCCCCGGACAGGGGGATGAAAAACTGTTTTTT. As protein: CASSRGPGQGDEKLFF. V is TRBV4-1 and J is TRBJ1-4; 10 positions agree with TRBD1. Germline CDR1 is MGHRA and CDR2 is YSYEKL. This CDR3 has 16 residues. The ends lost 4 bases at V and 6 bases at J; junction bases unmatched: 8.